Listed here are 26 T cell receptor beta chains from one sample, sequenced in a study of control samples from healthy donors and cancer patients. Sequenced by immunoSEQ multiplex PCR; TCRdb stores in-frame clones only, minus some. The table includes over 150,000 clones, roughly 89% detected once. Sequencing was done on a sample of blood. The receptors here all came from a woman between 50 and 59 years old in good health.

This clone showed up just once. V gene TRBV18 combines with J gene TRBJ1-5; D remains ambiguous. Trimming removed 6 bases from V and 4 bases from J, with 10 bases in between. This CDR3 is built from 13 residues. The germline V gene encodes CDR1 KGHSH and CDR2 LQKENI. The DNA for the CDR3 is TGTGCCAGCTCCCTAAAGCCAAATCAGCCCCAGCATTTT. Translated: CASSLKPNQPQHF.

In this sample, this clone turned up a few times. The V gene is TRBV6-5, the J gene TRBJ1-5; TRBD1 might be the D (6 bases). The CDR3 runs to 15 residues. V was clipped by 0 bases and J by 4 bases, with 10 bases between them. Germline V gene sequence: CDR1 MNHEY, CDR2 SVGAGI. The CDR3 bases are TGTGCCAGCAGTTACTCGCATAGGGGGAATCAGCCCCAGCATTTT. Protein product: CASSYSHRGNQPQHF.

The V and J genes are TRBV7-2 and TRBJ2-2; 12 positions match TRBD2. V dropped 5 bases and J dropped 8; count of bases not matched to a gene: 12. Germline-derived CDR1 and CDR2 are SGHTA and FQGNSA. This CDR3 spans 17 amino acids. The CDR3 loop reads CASSQTSGGPRGGELFF. The CDR3 nucleotides read TGTGCCAGCAGCCAGACTAGCGGGGGACCTAGGGGGGGGGAGCTGTTTTTT.

This clone was detected only once. The chain uses TRBV6-2 or TRBV6-3 and TRBJ1-1; D unclear. Germline V CDR1 and CDR2: MNHEY, SVGEGT. CDR3 length equals 13 residues. Trimming pared 0 bases from V and 1 base from J, leaving 3 bases between. The CDR3 DNA sequence: TGTGCCAGCAGTTACTCCCGGAACACTGAAGCTTTCTTT. Protein: CASSYSRNTEAFF.

The chain recombines TRBV15 with TRBJ1-1, with a possible D match to TRBD1 (6 bases). Germline CDR1 LNHNV, CDR2 YYDKDF (reference sequence). The CDR3 is made up of 11 amino acids. V was shortened by 2 bases and J by 12 bases, with 10 bases between the two germline ends. The CDR3 is CATSRQGNTFF. The DNA for the CDR3 is TGTGCCACCAGCAGACAGGGGAACACTTTCTTT. The complete variable domain, with remaining parts taken from reference TRBV15 and TRBJ1-1, reads DAMVIQNPRYQVTQFGKPVTLSCSQTLNHNVMYWYQQKSSQAPKLLFHYYDKDFNNEADTPDNFQSRRPNTSFCFLDIRSPGLGDTAMYLCATSRQGNTFFGQGTRLTVV.

The rearrangement joins TRBV5-1 to TRBJ1-1; the D gene is possibly TRBD1 (6 bases). The CDR3 runs 13 residues. CDR1 is SGHRS, CDR2 YFSETQ, per germline. V lost 4 bases to trimming and J lost 4 bases, with 11 bases between them. The CDR3 DNA is TGCGCCAGCAGCGGGGAGGGGGGCACTGAAGCTTTCTTT. This sequence encodes CASSGEGGTEAFF.

This clone was counted a single time. J is TRBJ1-5 and V is TRBV28; 7 nucleotides align to TRBD1. The junction had 13 bases not matched to a gene; V was cut back by 5 bases and J by 6 bases. The V gene's germline CDR1 is MDHEN and CDR2 SYDVKM. The CDR3 covers 16 residues. CDR3 sequence reads: CASSPSWGGDSQPQHF. In nucleotides, the CDR3 is TGTGCCAGCAGTCCGAGCTGGGGCGGGGACAGTCAGCCCCAGCATTTT.

The V call is TRBV7-8, the J call TRBJ2-7, with D possibly matching TRBD2 (6 bases). Germline V lookup: CDR1 SGHVS, CDR2 FQNEAQ. The V gene lost 4 bases and the J gene lost 0 bases, with 22 bases spanning the gap. The CDR3 runs to 18 residues. CDR3 nucleotide sequence: TGTGCCAGCAGCTCCCCTACGTTGCGGGGCCTTGGCTCCTACGAGCAGTACTTC. It encodes CASSSPTLRGLGSYEQYF.

This rearrangement joins TRBV9 to TRBJ1-1; 8 bases are a match to TRBD1. The trim removed 2 bases at V and 1 base at J, leaving 1 base unmatched. CDR1 SGDLS and CDR2 YYNGEE come from the germline V gene. The CDR3 covers 14 residues. In nucleotides, the CDR3 is TGTGCCAGCAGCGTCGGACAGGGGAACACTGAAGCTTTCTTT. Amino acid sequence: CASSVGQGNTEAFF. Combining the CDR3 with reference TRBV9 and TRBJ1-1 gives the whole variable domain DSGVTQTPKHLITATGQRVTLRCSPRSGDLSVYWYQQSLDQGLQFLIQYYNGEERAKGNILERFSAQQFPDLHSELNLSSLELGDSALYFCASSVGQGNTEAFFGQGTRLTVV.

This chain links TRBV5-1 with TRBJ1-2; maybe TRBD1 (5 bases). The germline V gene encodes CDR1 SGHRS and CDR2 YFSETQ. Trimming pared 0 bases from V and 8 bases from J, leaving 11 bases between. This CDR3 contains 13 residues. The CDR3 DNA is TGCGCCAGCAGCTTGGTTGGGGGAGGAGGCTACACCTTC. Protein sequence: CASSLVGGGGYTF.

The J gene is TRBJ2-6, the V gene TRBV5-1, with D possibly being TRBD1 (5 bases). This CDR3 is built from 16 residues. The germline CDR1 and CDR2 sequences are SGHRS and YFSETQ. V lost 0 bases, J lost 5 bases, and 12 bases lay in between. CDR3 sequence reads: CASSLGQGFRANVLTF. Here the CDR3 DNA reads TGCGCCAGCAGCTTGGGCCAGGGCTTTCGGGCCAACGTCCTGACTTTC. The full variable domain, its missing parts supplied by reference TRBV5-1 and TRBJ2-6, is KAGVTQTPRYLIKTRGQQVTLSCSPISGHRSVSWYQQTPGQGLQFLFEYFSETQRNKGNFPGRFSGRQFSNSRSEMNVSTLELGDSALYLCASSLGQGFRANVLTFGAGSRLTVL.

The chain has TRBV5-1 and TRBJ1-3, with a possible D match to TRBD1 (5 bases). CDR1 SGHRS and CDR2 YFSETQ come from the germline V gene. CDR3 length: 15 residues. V gave up 1 base and J gave up 4 bases, with 12 bases separating them. The CDR3 loop reads CASSLRPRGGNTIYF. Written as DNA, the CDR3 is TGCGCCAGCAGCTTGAGACCGCGGGGGGGAAACACCATATATTTT. The variable domain in full, with the rest retrieved from reference TRBV5-1 and TRBJ1-3, is KAGVTQTPRYLIKTRGQQVTLSCSPISGHRSVSWYQQTPGQGLQFLFEYFSETQRNKGNFPGRFSGRQFSNSRSEMNVSTLELGDSALYLCASSLRPRGGNTIYFGEGSWLTVV.

The chain couples TRBV28 to TRBJ1-2; 8 bases agree with TRBD1. Germline-derived CDR1 and CDR2 are MDHEN and SYDVKM. With 5 bases clipped from V and 0 bases from J, the junction kept 2 bases outside the gene matches. This CDR3 is built from 14 residues. Written as DNA, the CDR3 is TGTGCCAGCAGTAAACAGGGGGCTAACTATGGCTACACCTTC. Translation: CASSKQGANYGYTF.

This clone occurred once. The V call is TRBV10-3, the J call TRBJ2-5; 7 bases agree with TRBD1. The CDR3 extends over 19 amino acids. Germline CDR1 and CDR2: ENHRY and SYGVKD. V shed 0 bases, J shed 0 bases, and the junction held 13 bases outside the gene matches. CDR3 in amino acids: CAISESPGQTYTDQETQYF. Written as DNA, the CDR3 is TGTGCCATCAGTGAGTCTCCGGGACAGACATATACAGACCAAGAGACCCAGTACTTC.

The V call is TRBV6-2 or TRBV6-3, the J call TRBJ1-5; D remains ambiguous. V lost 2 bases, J lost 7 bases, and 9 bases lay in between. This CDR3 is built from 13 residues. Germline V lookup: CDR1 MNHEY, CDR2 SVGEGT. The DNA of the CDR3 is TGTGCCAGCAGTTACGGGGTCAACCAGCCCCAGCATTTT. Translation: CASSYGVNQPQHF.

The V call is TRBV5-3, the J call TRBJ2-1; D is unclear. TRBV5-3 belongs to the ORF category, with a function that is uncertain. CDR3 length equals 17 residues. V was clipped by 1 base and J by 0 bases, with 14 bases between them. The CDR3 DNA follows: TGTGCCAGAAGCTTGTTTGTTAGCCCCAACTCCTACAATGAGCAGTTCTTC. Its protein product is CARSLFVSPNSYNEQFF.

This rearrangement joins TRBV9 to TRBJ2-2, with D possibly matching TRBD1 (5 bases). CDR1 and CDR2 from the germline V gene are SGDLS and YYNGEE. Trimming removed 2 bases from V and 1 base from J, with 12 bases in between. The CDR3 has 16 amino acids. The CDR3 nucleotides read TGTGCCAGCAGCGTCCGGACAACCAAGAACACCGGGGAGCTGTTTTTT. It is translated as CASSVRTTKNTGELFF.

The chain recombines TRBV28 with TRBJ1-6; the match to TRBD1 covers 8 bases. CDR1 and CDR2 (germline): MDHEN, SYDVKM. The trim removed 5 bases at V and 17 bases at J, leaving 5 bases unmatched. This CDR3 contains 11 residues. The CDR3 region has the DNA TGTGCCAGCAGTGAAGACAGGGGTATCCACTTT. This codes for CASSEDRGIHF.

The chain links TRBV19 to TRBJ1-1; no clear D. This CDR3 region has 14 residues. The V end lost 5 bases, the J end lost 7 bases, and 17 bases lay between the germline ends. Germline V gene sequence: CDR1 LNHDA, CDR2 SQIVND (reference sequence). In DNA form, the CDR3 reads TGTGCCAGTAGTCGGAGGGCGGAATCGGTTGAAGCTTTCTTT. It encodes CASSRRAESVEAFF. Drawing the rest from reference TRBV19 and TRBJ1-1, the complete variable domain is DGGITQSPKYLFRKEGQNVTLSCEQNLNHDAMYWYRQDPGQGLRLIYYSQIVNDFQKGDIAEGYSVSREKKESFPLTVTSAQKNPTAFYLCASSRRAESVEAFFGQGTRLTVV.

This chain connects TRBV7-3 to TRBJ1-2; 7 bases map to TRBD1. This CDR3 contains 14 residues. Germline V gene sequence: CDR1 SGHTA, CDR2 FQGTGA. V was pared by 4 bases and J by 2 bases, with 4 bases of the junction left unmatched. CDR3 in amino acids: CASSSQGQNYGYTF. The CDR3 region has the DNA TGTGCCAGCAGCTCACAGGGGCAGAACTATGGCTACACCTTC.

The chain carries TRBV2 and TRBJ2-3, with 8 bases identical to TRBD1. Trimming cost V 8 bases and J 0 bases; bases outside gene matches: 10. CDR3 length: 16 residues. The germline V gene encodes CDR1 SNHLY and CDR2 FYNNEI. The CDR3 DNA sequence: TGTGCCAGCCTCCGGAGGGGACAGGCTAGCACAGATACGCAGTATTTT. Translated, it gives CASLRRGQASTDTQYF. The full variable domain, its missing parts supplied by reference TRBV2 and TRBJ2-3, is EPEVTQTPSHQVTQMGQEVILRCVPISNHLYFYWYRQILGQKVEFLVSFYNNEISEKSEIFDDQFSVERPDGSNFTLKIRSTKLEDSAMYFCASLRRGQASTDTQYFGPGTRLTVL.

The chain links TRBV7-9 to TRBJ2-3, with 8 bases that match TRBD1. The CDR3 contains 13 residues. Germline V lookup: CDR1 SEHNR, CDR2 FQNEAQ (reference sequence). J gave up 12 bases and V 0 bases, and 5 bases lay outside the gene matches. The CDR3 DNA is TGTGCCAGCAGCTTAGCGCTAGGACAGGGACAGTATTTT. Translating it yields CASSLALGQGQYF.

This clone was recorded a few times. The V call is TRBV18, the J call TRBJ1-1; 7 bases are shared with TRBD1. Unmatched junction bases numbered 6, after V lost 2 bases and J lost 3 bases. The CDR3 runs 15 residues. The germline gives CDR1 KGHSH, CDR2 LQKENI. The CDR3 coding sequence is TGTGCCAGCTCACCATCGGGACAGCGCTACACTGAAGCTTTCTTT. Protein: CASSPSGQRYTEAFF. The variable domain in full, completed from reference TRBV18 and TRBJ1-1, reads NAGVMQNPRHLVRRRGQEARLRCSPMKGHSHVYWYRQLPEEGLKFMVYLQKENIIDESGMPKERFSAEFPKEGPSILRIQQVVRGDSAAYFCASSPSGQRYTEAFFGQGTRLTVV.

The V gene is TRBV19, the J gene TRBJ2-2; 9 bases map to TRBD2. After removal of 6 bases from V and 5 bases from J, the junction contained 10 bases not matched to a gene. The CDR3 length is 16 residues. Per germline, CDR1 LNHDA and CDR2 SQIVND (reference sequence). CDR3 sequence: CASSLQGLAGTGELFF. CDR3 sequence (DNA): TGTGCCAGTAGCCTACAGGGACTAGCTGGGACCGGGGAGCTGTTTTTT.

The J gene is TRBJ1-1, the V gene TRBV7-2; D unclear. CDR1 is SGHTA, CDR2 FQGNSA, per germline. With 5 bases removed from V and 7 bases from J, the gap between germline ends came to 14 bases. This CDR3 is 13 amino acids long. CDR3 coding DNA: TGTGCCAGCAGCCCCCCGGGGTTCCTTGAAGCTTTCTTT. Translating it yields CASSPPGFLEAFF.

This clone came up once. This chain joins TRBV5-4 and TRBJ2-7, with 8 bases fitting TRBD2. CDR1 is SGHNT, CDR2 YYREEE, per germline (reference sequence). This CDR3 is 16 amino acids long. J lost 0 bases, V lost 0 bases, and 5 bases had no gene match. DNA of the CDR3: TGTGCCAGCAGCTTGGGACTAGCGAGTCTCTCCTACGAGCAGTACTTC. This codes for CASSLGLASLSYEQYF.